These T cell receptor beta chains were read from a single sample in a study of shared clonotypes between healthy human individuals. Only in-frame clones appear in the TCRdb table, and some are missing; sequencing was by immunoSEQ multiplex PCR. This table holds millions of clones, around nine tenths found once. Sample: naive CD4+ T cells sorted from blood. Receptor source: a young man in good health. Each CDR3 is given with its conserved first and last residue. Each record gives: clone size, D gene, V gene, J gene, CDR3 DNA, CDR3 protein. The D gene is left open where the match is weak. Only part of the rows carry a size: once, few, many, or a class if the clone is expanded.

>NA|NA|TRBV6-1|TRBJ2-3
TGTGCCAGCAGCATGGGACGGTCTACAGATACGCAGTATTTT
CASSMGRSTDTQYF
>NA|NA|TRBV7-2|TRBJ2-3
TGTGCCAGCAGCTTAGGGGCCCCGGATACGCAGTATTTT
CASSLGAPDTQYF
>NA|TRBD1|TRBV6-5|TRBJ1-1
TGTGCCAGCAGTTACGACAGGGTGAACACTGAAGCTTTCTTT
CASSYDRVNTEAFF
>NA|TRBD1|TRBV10-3|TRBJ1-2
TGTGCCATCAGTCGACAGGGAGGCTATGGCTACACCTTC
CAISRQGGYGYTF
>few|NA|TRBV7-9|TRBJ1-5
TGTGCCAGCAGCTTACTGGGGGACCAGCCCCAGCATTTT
CASSLLGDQPQHF
>few|NA|TRBV18|TRBJ1-1
TGTGCCAGCTCACCAGAGGGAGGCAACACTGAAGCTTTCTTT
CASSPEGGNTEAFF
>NA|NA|TRBV7-9|TRBJ2-6
TGTGCCAGCACCGTGAATTTACTGGTTAGCTCTGGGGCCAACGTCCTGACTTTC
CASTVNLLVSSGANVLTF
>NA|NA|TRBV13|TRBJ2-5
TGTGCCAGCAGCTTAGGAGATCGAGTCTACTTC
CASSLGDRVYF
>NA|TRBD1|TRBV18|TRBJ2-7
TGTGCCAGCTCAGCCTCCGGGACAGACCACGAGCAGTACTTC
CASSASGTDHEQYF
>NA|NA|TRBV10-3|TRBJ2-7
TGTGCCATCAGTGAGTCCCGGAACGAGCAGTACTTC
CAISESRNEQYF
>NA|NA|TRBV2|TRBJ2-5
TGTGCCAGCAGTGCCAGGGCTCAAGAGACCCAGTACTTC
CASSARAQETQYF
>NA|TRBD2|TRBV30|TRBJ2-7
TGTGCCTGGATAGGGACTAGCGGAGCCTCCTACGAGCAGTACTTC
CAWIGTSGASYEQYF
>NA|TRBD1|TRBV28|TRBJ1-6
TGTGCCAGCAGTTTTAAATCCCCCAGGGGGTATTCACCCCTCCACTTT
CASSFKSPRGYSPLHF
>NA|TRBD1|TRBV30|TRBJ1-3
TGTGCCTGGGCCCCGGGACAGGGCCTCTCTGGAAACACCATATATTTT
CAWAPGQGLSGNTIYF
>NA|NA|TRBV6-6|TRBJ2-1
TGTGCCAGCAGATACTCCGGGGAGGAGTTCAATGAGCAGTTCTTC
CASRYSGEEFNEQFF
>NA|TRBD1|TRBV6-5|TRBJ2-2
TGTGCCAGCAGTTCCGGACAGGGGGGGAACACCGGGGAGCTGTTTTTT
CASSSGQGGNTGELFF
>NA|TRBD2|TRBV6-1|TRBJ2-7
TGTGCCAGCAGTGGGGGGGGTAGCGGGAACCCCTACGAGCAGTACTTC
CASSGGGSGNPYEQYF
>NA|TRBD1|TRBV4-1|TRBJ1-2
TGCGCCAGCAGCCAAGATCAGGTTCAGGGGGCTTATGGCTACACCTTC
CASSQDQVQGAYGYTF
>NA|TRBD1|TRBV6-5|TRBJ2-7
TGTGCCAGCAGTTTATCCACCGGGACAGTCTACGAGCAGTACTTC
CASSLSTGTVYEQYF
>NA|TRBD1|TRBV6-6|TRBJ2-7
TGTGCCAGCAGTGTTGGACAGGGGTGGTCCTACGAGCAGTACTTC
CASSVGQGWSYEQYF
>NA|TRBD1|TRBV7-4|TRBJ1-2
TGTGCCAGCACCCACTTGGGGGACAGGGGGAAACCTAACTATGGCTACACCTTC
CASTHLGDRGKPNYGYTF
>few|NA|TRBV30|TRBJ1-1
TGTGCCTGGAGTTACGGCAAGTCGCTCCCGAACACTGAAGCTTTCTTT
CAWSYGKSLPNTEAFF
>NA|TRBD1|TRBV18|TRBJ1-3
TGTGCCAGCTCACCGTCTATGACAGGGGACGGAAACACCATATATTTT
CASSPSMTGDGNTIYF
>NA|NA|TRBV6-6|TRBJ1-4
TGTGCCAGCAGGGGAATCAGGGGTGGGGAAAAACTGTTTTTT
CASRGIRGGEKLFF
>NA|TRBD1|TRBV18|TRBJ1-1
TGTGCCAGCTCCGGGACAGGTACTGAAGCTTTCTTT
CASSGTGTEAFF
>NA|NA|TRBV19|TRBJ1-4
TGTGCCAGTAGCGGGGCTTGGGCGACTAATGAAAAACTGTTTTTT
CASSGAWATNEKLFF